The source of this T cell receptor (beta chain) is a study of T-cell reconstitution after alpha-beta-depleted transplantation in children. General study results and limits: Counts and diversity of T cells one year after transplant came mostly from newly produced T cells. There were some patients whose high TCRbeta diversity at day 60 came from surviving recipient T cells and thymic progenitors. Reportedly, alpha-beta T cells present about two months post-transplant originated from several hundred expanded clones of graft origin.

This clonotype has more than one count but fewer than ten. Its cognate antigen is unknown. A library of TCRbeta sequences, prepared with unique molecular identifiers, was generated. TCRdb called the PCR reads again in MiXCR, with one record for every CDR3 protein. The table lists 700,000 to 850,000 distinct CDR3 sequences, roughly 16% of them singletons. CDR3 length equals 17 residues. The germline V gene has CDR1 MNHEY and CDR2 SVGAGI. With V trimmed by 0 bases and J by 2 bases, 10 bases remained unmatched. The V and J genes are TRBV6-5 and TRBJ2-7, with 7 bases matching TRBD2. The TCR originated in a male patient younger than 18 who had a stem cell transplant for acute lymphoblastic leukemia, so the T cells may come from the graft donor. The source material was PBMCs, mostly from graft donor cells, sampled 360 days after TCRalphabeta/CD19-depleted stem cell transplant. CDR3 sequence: CASSYSMRDYAPYEQYF. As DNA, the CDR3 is TGTGCCAGCAGTTACTCGATGAGGGACTACGCCCCCTACGAGCAGTACTTC.